The rows below give T cell receptor beta chains drawn from one sample of a study of CXCR3-negative and CXCR3-positive naive CD8 T cells. One entry per CDR3 protein, without DNA, is what TCRdb gives after re-calling the 5' RACE reads. The sample features tens of thousands of distinct CDR3 sequences, with roughly 4.2% in its top ten. Sequencing used naive CXCR3- CD8+ T cells from blood. Receptors were obtained from a human donor in good health. Some clones in this sample may be carry-over from other donors' samples. Both conserved end residues are part of each CDR3.

j_call v_call cdr3_aa
TRBJ2-1 TRBV7-3 CASSLSPSGGYGEQFF
TRBJ2-2 TRBV20-1 CSARPGQTNTGELFF
TRBJ2-7 TRBV6-5 CASSGGSGGPYEQYF
TRBJ1-6 TRBV7-3 CASSLYPRESSYNSPLHF
TRBJ1-2 TRBV7-9 CASSGPMQANYGYTF
TRBJ2-7 TRBV29-1 CSVRKNYEQYF
TRBJ2-7 TRBV28 CASSLEGDINYEQYF
TRBJ1-1 TRBV12-3/TRBV12-4 CASRTFAGTGGATEAFF
TRBJ2-1 TRBV19 CASNEAGGAYNEQFF
TRBJ2-1 TRBV6-6 CASSYSLAGGPDEQFF
TRBJ1-2 TRBV12-3/TRBV12-4 CATSWAVGYTF